This TCR beta chain came from a study of shared clonotypes between healthy human individuals. Assay used: immunoSEQ multiplex PCR; TCRdb lists only in-frame clones, some missing. The sample includes about 1.1 million clones, approximately 80% of them seen just once. V shed 7 bases and J 4 bases; nucleotides not matched to a gene: 13. Germline lookup yields CDR1 MNHNY and CDR2 SVGAGI (reference sequence). This CDR3 contains 16 residues. This clonotype was obtained from a man aged 18 to 29 in good health. Some clones in this sample may be carry-over from other donors' samples. Sequenced: memory CD4+ T cells from PBMCs. Stated subset: CD45RA-negative fraction. The gene calls are TRBV6-6 and TRBJ1-1, with TRBD1 matching 9 bases. The CDR3 protein is CASNTRDRAYGTEAFF. In nucleotides, the CDR3 is TGTGCCAGCAACACCCGGGACAGGGCTTATGGCACTGAAGCTTTCTTT.